Listed below are T cell receptor beta chains from one sample, sequenced in a study of blood T cell repertoires in COVID-19. The repertoire was sequenced with immunoSEQ multiplex PCR; TCRdb's copy has only in-frame clones and lacks some. The table records about 20,000 clones, less than 95% of them present only once. The specimen sequenced was peripheral blood. The receptors stem from a human donor in a cohort sampled during active COVID-19. Each CDR3 is given with its conserved first and last residue. The D gene is left open where the match is weak. Expanded clones are given a class, and other clones once, few, many or no size at all.

clone_size j_call d_call v_call cdr3_nt cdr3_aa
. TRBJ2-3 . TRBV5-1 TGCGCCAGCAGCTTGGACAGCCCCACAGATACGCAGTATTTT CASSLDSPTDTQYF
. TRBJ2-7 TRBD1 TRBV5-5 TGTGCCAGCAGCTGGTCGACAGGGGAGAAGTACTTC CASSWSTGEKYF
. TRBJ1-3 . TRBV15 TGTGCCACCAGCAGGGTCGGGGGGCCCGGCCAGTTCGGAAACACCATATATTTT CATSRVGGPGQFGNTIYF
. TRBJ2-3 . TRBV5-1 TGCGCCAGCAGCTGGGCAGGGGTGGGGGGCACAGATACGCAGTATTTT CASSWAGVGGTDTQYF
. TRBJ1-4 TRBD1 TRBV9 TGTGCCAGCAGCGCCCCCGGGACAGCAGAAAAACTGTTTTTT CASSAPGTAEKLFF
. TRBJ2-5 . TRBV15 TGTGCCACCAGCAGAGCCGCACCGGGCTCAGGGGAGACCCAGTACTTC CATSRAAPGSGETQYF
. TRBJ2-3 TRBD2 TRBV29-1 TGCAGCGTTGAAGATGGACTAGCGCCAGATACGCAGTATTTT CSVEDGLAPDTQYF
few TRBJ1-5 . TRBV19 TGTGCCAGTACCACACAGTATAACAATCAGCCCCAGCATTTT CASTTQYNNQPQHF
. TRBJ1-6 TRBD1 TRBV2 TGTGCCAGCAGGCTCAGGGGGAGGAATTCACCCCTCCACTTT CASRLRGRNSPLHF
. TRBJ2-5 . TRBV30 TGTGCCTGGAAAGATAGGACTGGATCCTTCCAAGAGACCCAGTACTTC CAWKDRTGSFQETQYF
. TRBJ2-1 . TRBV18 TGTGCCAGCTCACCAAAGGCGGGGCCTAAACTCGGGGAGCAGTTCTTC CASSPKAGPKLGEQFF
. TRBJ1-1 . TRBV7-2 TGTGCCAGCAGCTTAAGAAGGTCAGGTTTATTAAACACTGAAGCTTTCTTT CASSLRRSGLLNTEAFF
. TRBJ1-6 . TRBV6-2/TRBV6-3 TGTGCCAGCAGTTCACAAGACAGGCCCCACTTT CASSSQDRPHF
once TRBJ2-3 TRBD2 TRBV2 TGTGCCAGCAGTCTACTAGCGGGGGGGACAGATACGCAGTATTTT CASSLLAGGTDTQYF
. TRBJ2-1 . TRBV7-2 TGTGCCAGCAGCGAGGGGGGGAATTCCTACAATGAGCAGTTCTTC CASSEGGNSYNEQFF
. TRBJ2-7 . TRBV9 TGTGCCAGCAGCCCCGCAGGGTACTCCGCCTACGAGCAGTACTTC CASSPAGYSAYEQYF
. TRBJ2-7 TRBD2 TRBV15 TGTGCCACCAGACCGGGAGGCCGCCTCGGAGAGCAGTACTTC CATRPGGRLGEQYF
. TRBJ1-1 TRBD1 TRBV18 TGTGCCAGCTCACCTGGGACAGCTAATGAAGCTTTCTTT CASSPGTANEAFF
. TRBJ1-2 TRBD1 TRBV19 TGTGCCAGTAGTATTTGGGGACAGGGGAACTATGGCTACACCTTC CASSIWGQGNYGYTF
. TRBJ1-1 . TRBV20-1 TGCAGTGCTAGTCCCCCCCAGGGTAAAGCTTTCTTT CSASPPQGKAFF
few TRBJ2-2 . TRBV6-4 TGTGCCAGCAGCCACGGGGGAGCCACCGGGGAGCTGTTTTTT CASSHGGATGELFF
. TRBJ2-1 . TRBV4-1 TGCGCCAGCAGAAACGGGGAGGGGACAGGAGCAGGTGAGCAGTTCTTC CASRNGEGTGAGEQFF
. TRBJ2-1 TRBD2 TRBV19 TGTGCCAGTAGTATAGACCCCGGGACTACCAATGAGCAGTTCTTC CASSIDPGTTNEQFF
. TRBJ2-1 . TRBV12-3/TRBV12-4 TGTGCCAGCAGTTCAGACAGCTACAATGAGCAGTTCTTC CASSSDSYNEQFF
. TRBJ2-7 TRBD2 TRBV24-1 TGTGCCACCAGCCAACCGGGGGGCTACGAGCAGTACTTC CATSQPGGYEQYF
. TRBJ1-2 . TRBV5-1 TGCGCCAGCAGCTTCCTCCCGAGTTATGGCTACACCTTC CASSFLPSYGYTF
. TRBJ2-1 . TRBV29-1 TGCAGCGTTGAAGCCCCGGACTTACGCACCTACAATGAGCAGTTCTTC CSVEAPDLRTYNEQFF
. TRBJ2-1 TRBD1 TRBV7-8 TGTGCCAGCAGCGACACGACAGGGACATACAATGAGCAGTTCTTC CASSDTTGTYNEQFF
. TRBJ2-2 TRBD1 TRBV7-3 TGTGCCAGCAGCCCAAGACAGGGGGCGGGTCGTACCGGGGAGCTGTTTTTT CASSPRQGAGRTGELFF
. TRBJ1-2 . TRBV12-3/TRBV12-4 TGTGCCAGCTATATGACCGGAGGTAGCTACACCTTC CASYMTGGSYTF
once TRBJ2-1 TRBD2 TRBV5-6 TGTGCCAGCAGCTTGACAGCGGGAGGGCCCTACAATGAGCAGTTCTTC CASSLTAGGPYNEQFF
few TRBJ2-2 TRBD2 TRBV5-1 TGCGCCAGCAGCTTGAAACTAGCGGGGGACACCGGGGAGCTGTTTTTT CASSLKLAGDTGELFF
once TRBJ2-3 TRBD2 TRBV19 TGTGCCAGTAGTATTGTACGGGGGGGCACAGATACGCAGTATTTT CASSIVRGGTDTQYF
. TRBJ2-1 TRBD2 TRBV7-9 TGTGCCAGCAGCCTGGGACTAGCTTTCAATGAGCAGTTCTTC CASSLGLAFNEQFF
once TRBJ1-3 . TRBV30 TGTGCCTGGGGACACGACTCTGGAAACACCATATATTTT CAWGHDSGNTIYF
. TRBJ1-1 . TRBV11-2 TGTGCCAGCAGCTTAAGGCAGGGTGTAACTGAAGCTTTCTTT CASSLRQGVTEAFF
. TRBJ1-2 . TRBV6-6 TGTGCCAGCAGTTACTTTACAGGGAGCGGCCCCACCGGCTACACCTTC CASSYFTGSGPTGYTF
. TRBJ1-1 . TRBV30 TGTGCCTGGAGTGTAAAAACCGGGACATTGACTGAAGCTTTCTTT CAWSVKTGTLTEAFF
. TRBJ2-7 . TRBV28 TGTGCCAGCAGTGGGGGCCCCGCAGGGCGCTACGAGCAGTACTTC CASSGGPAGRYEQYF
. TRBJ2-5 TRBD1 TRBV7-9 TGTGCCAGCAGTTTAACCGGGACAGGGGTCCAAGAGACCCAGTACTTC CASSLTGTGVQETQYF
. TRBJ2-5 TRBD2 TRBV24-1 TGTGCCACCAGTGATTTGGGGCTAGCGGGAGAGACCCAGTACTTC CATSDLGLAGETQYF
. TRBJ1-1 TRBD1 TRBV7-8 TGTGCCAGCAGCTTATCCCAGGGGGCGCCGACTGAAGCTTTCTTT CASSLSQGAPTEAFF